A selection of T cell receptor beta chains follows, all from one sample in a study of CXCR3-negative and CXCR3-positive naive CD8 T cells. From the 5' RACE reads, TCRdb lists one entry per CDR3 protein and no DNA. This sample's table reports 130,000 or so distinct CDR3 sequences. Sequencing used naive CXCR3- CD8+ T cells from blood. All receptors derive from a human donor in good health. Some clones in this sample may be carry-over from other donors' samples. CDR3s include the opening cysteine and the closing phenylalanine or tryptophan. Fields, in order: J gene, V gene, CDR3 protein.

>TRBJ2-7|TRBV29-1
CSVVPSGGPYEQYF
>TRBJ2-7|TRBV7-9
CASSHPTSAASYEQYF
>TRBJ2-7|TRBV28
CASSSLGGNMVDEQYF
>TRBJ1-1|TRBV4-1
CASSQDTGGSEAFF
>TRBJ1-5|TRBV19
CASYKQGAGSNQPQHF
>TRBJ2-7|TRBV11-2
CASSLRDRDNEQYF
>TRBJ2-5|TRBV7-3
CASSPRTSGVIETQYF
>TRBJ1-1|TRBV30
CASGVYIEAFF
>TRBJ2-1|TRBV20-1
CSARDMGGAELNEQFF
>TRBJ2-5|TRBV5-1
CASSLGTGFETQYF
>TRBJ2-5|TRBV7-9
CASSFGMNQETQYF
>TRBJ2-7|TRBV27
CASSLTPTYEQYF
>TRBJ1-1|TRBV3-1
CASSQAGTGWPEAFF
>TRBJ2-7|TRBV7-9
CASSWDRSSYEQYF
>TRBJ1-2|TRBV7-9
CASSFTGTLLSYGYTF
>TRBJ2-1|TRBV10-2
CASRGLGGSRYNEQFF
>TRBJ2-7|TRBV12-3/TRBV12-4
CASSFRAGVNEQYF
>TRBJ2-7|TRBV7-9
CASSFGSGGRDEQYF
>TRBJ2-7|TRBV7-2
CASSFSTGGTYEQYF
>TRBJ2-3|TRBV7-9
CASSTTTKSGEADTDTQYF
>TRBJ2-3|TRBV7-9
CASSPQDREVTDTQYF
>TRBJ1-1|TRBV28
CASGNQIDRPNTEAFF
>TRBJ1-1|TRBV6-5
CASIPGQGSSEAFF
>TRBJ2-1|TRBV27
CASSSTVPFEQFF
>TRBJ2-7|TRBV29-1
CSVEDRVTYEQYF
>TRBJ2-1|TRBV6-2/TRBV6-3
CASSYPYNEQFF
>TRBJ1-1|TRBV7-9
CASSEGRTEAFF
>TRBJ1-3|TRBV25-1
CASSKRPGQSSGNTIYF
>TRBJ1-5|TRBV6-5
CASSYSTGQPQHF
>TRBJ2-7|TRBV9
CASSGTSGAYEQYF
>TRBJ2-2|TRBV3-1
CASSQAGAYTGELFF
>TRBJ2-7|TRBV29-1
CSVEDPGSAYEQYF
>TRBJ2-3|TRBV28
CASSFQSGTDTQYF
>TRBJ2-3|TRBV19
CASNTGGLGGDTQYF
>TRBJ1-6|TRBV6-2/TRBV6-3
CASSYTTGTPFNPLHF
>TRBJ2-1|TRBV4-1
CASSQDGGGGPEQFF
>TRBJ2-1|TRBV10-3
CAISESGSSSYNEQFF
>TRBJ2-6|TRBV13
CASSLAGDSGANVLTF
>TRBJ1-1|TRBV5-1
CASRPTGGYTEAFF
>TRBJ2-7|TRBV6-5
CASSYLTGSYEQYF
>TRBJ2-1|TRBV19
CASSISGGANEQFF